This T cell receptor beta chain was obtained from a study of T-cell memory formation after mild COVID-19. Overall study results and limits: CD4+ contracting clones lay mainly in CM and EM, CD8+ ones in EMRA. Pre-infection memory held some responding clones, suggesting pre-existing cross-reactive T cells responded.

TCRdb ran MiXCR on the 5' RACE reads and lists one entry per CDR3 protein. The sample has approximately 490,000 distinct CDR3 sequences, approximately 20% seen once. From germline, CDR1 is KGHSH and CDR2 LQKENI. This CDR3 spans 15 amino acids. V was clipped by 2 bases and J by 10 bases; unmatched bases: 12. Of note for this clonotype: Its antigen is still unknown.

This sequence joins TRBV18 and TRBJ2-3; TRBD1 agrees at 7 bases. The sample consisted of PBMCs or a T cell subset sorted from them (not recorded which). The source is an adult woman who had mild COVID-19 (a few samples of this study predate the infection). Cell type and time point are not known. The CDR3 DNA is TGTGCCAGCTCACCAAGACAGGGTATGACCTTGGCGCAGTATTTT. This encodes CASSPRQGMTLAQYF.